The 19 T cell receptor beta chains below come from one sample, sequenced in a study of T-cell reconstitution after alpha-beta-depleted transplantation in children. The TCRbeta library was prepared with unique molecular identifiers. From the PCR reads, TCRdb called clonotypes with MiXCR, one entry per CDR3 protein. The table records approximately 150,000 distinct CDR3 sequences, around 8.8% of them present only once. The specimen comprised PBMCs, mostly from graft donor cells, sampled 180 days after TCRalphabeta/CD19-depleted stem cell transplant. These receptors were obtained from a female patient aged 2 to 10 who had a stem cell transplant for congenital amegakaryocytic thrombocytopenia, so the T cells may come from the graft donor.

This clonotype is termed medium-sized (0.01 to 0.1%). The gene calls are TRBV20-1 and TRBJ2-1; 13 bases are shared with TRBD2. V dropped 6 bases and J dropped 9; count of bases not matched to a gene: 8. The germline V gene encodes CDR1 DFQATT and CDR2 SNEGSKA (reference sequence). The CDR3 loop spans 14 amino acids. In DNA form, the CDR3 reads TGCAGTGCGCGACTAGCGGGGGGACCCGGTGAGCAGTTCTTC. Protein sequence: CSARLAGGPGEQFF.

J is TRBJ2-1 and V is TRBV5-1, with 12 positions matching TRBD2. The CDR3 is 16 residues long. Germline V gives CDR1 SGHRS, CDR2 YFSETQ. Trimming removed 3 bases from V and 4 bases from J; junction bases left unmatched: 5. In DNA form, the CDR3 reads TGCGCCAGCAGCTGGGCTCTAGCGGGAGGGTACAATGAGCAGTTCTTC. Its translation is CASSWALAGGYNEQFF. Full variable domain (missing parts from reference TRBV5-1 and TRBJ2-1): KAGVTQTPRYLIKTRGQQVTLSCSPISGHRSVSWYQQTPGQGLQFLFEYFSETQRNKGNFPGRFSGRQFSNSRSEMNVSTLELGDSALYLCASSWALAGGYNEQFFGPGTRLTVL.

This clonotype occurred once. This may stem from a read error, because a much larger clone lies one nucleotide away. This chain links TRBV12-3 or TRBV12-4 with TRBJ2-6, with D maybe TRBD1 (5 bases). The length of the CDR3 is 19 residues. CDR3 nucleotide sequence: TGTGCCATCAGTTTTATCCTTAGCAGGGCGTACTCTGGGGCCAACGTCCTGACTTTC. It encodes CAISFILSRAYSGANVLTF.

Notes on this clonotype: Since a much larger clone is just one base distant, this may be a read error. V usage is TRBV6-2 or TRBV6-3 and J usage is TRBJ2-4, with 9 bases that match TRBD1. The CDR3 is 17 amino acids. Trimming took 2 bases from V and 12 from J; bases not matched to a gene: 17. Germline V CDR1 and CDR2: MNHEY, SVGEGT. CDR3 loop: CASSYGEYGTGSGTQYF. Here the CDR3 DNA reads TGTGCCAGCAGTTACGGGGAATACGGGACAGGGTCCGGCACTCAGTACTTC.

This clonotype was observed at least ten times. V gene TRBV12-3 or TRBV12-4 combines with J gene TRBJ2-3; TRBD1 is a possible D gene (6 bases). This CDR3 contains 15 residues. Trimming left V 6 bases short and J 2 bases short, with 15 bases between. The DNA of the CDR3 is TGTGCCAGCAGCCCCTTGCAGGGGCCCACAGATACGCAGTATTTT. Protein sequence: CASSPLQGPTDTQYF.

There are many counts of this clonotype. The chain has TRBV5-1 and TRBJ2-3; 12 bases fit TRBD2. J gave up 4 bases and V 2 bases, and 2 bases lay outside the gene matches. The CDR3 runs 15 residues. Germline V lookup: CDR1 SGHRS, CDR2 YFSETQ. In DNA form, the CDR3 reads TGCGCCAGCAGCTTACTAGCGGGAGGTGCAGATACGCAGTATTTT. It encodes CASSLLAGGADTQYF. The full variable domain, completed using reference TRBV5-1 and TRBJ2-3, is KAGVTQTPRYLIKTRGQQVTLSCSPISGHRSVSWYQQTPGQGLQFLFEYFSETQRNKGNFPGRFSGRQFSNSRSEMNVSTLELGDSALYLCASSLLAGGADTQYFGPGTRLTVL.

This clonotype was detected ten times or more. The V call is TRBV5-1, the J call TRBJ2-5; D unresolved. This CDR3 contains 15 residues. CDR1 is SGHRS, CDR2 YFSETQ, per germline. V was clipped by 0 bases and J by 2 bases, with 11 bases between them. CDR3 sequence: CASSLGRQYQETQYF. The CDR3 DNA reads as TGCGCCAGCAGCTTGGGACGGCAGTATCAAGAGACCCAGTACTTC.

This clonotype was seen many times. The CDR3 sequence is CASSYSIPGTSGRTDTQYF. CDR3 nucleotides: TGTGCCAGCAGTTACTCGATCCCCGGGACTAGCGGGAGGACAGATACGCAGTATTTT. The chain employs TRBV6-5 and TRBJ2-3; the match to TRBD2 covers 15 bases. V shed 0 bases and J 3 bases; nucleotides not matched to a gene: 7. Per germline, CDR1 MNHEY and CDR2 SVGAGI. This CDR3 has 19 amino acids.

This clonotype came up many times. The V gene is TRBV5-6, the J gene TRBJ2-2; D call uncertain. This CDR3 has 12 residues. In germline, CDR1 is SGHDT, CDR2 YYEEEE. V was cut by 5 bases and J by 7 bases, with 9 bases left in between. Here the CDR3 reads CASSIIGGELFF. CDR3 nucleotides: TGTGCCAGCAGTATAATTGGCGGGGAGCTGTTTTTT.

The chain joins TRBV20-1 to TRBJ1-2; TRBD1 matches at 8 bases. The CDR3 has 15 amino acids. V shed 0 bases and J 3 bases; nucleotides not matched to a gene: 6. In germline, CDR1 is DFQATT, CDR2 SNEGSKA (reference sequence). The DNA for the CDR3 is TGCAGTGCTAGAGATAGCCCCAGGGGGCACTATGGCTACACCTTC. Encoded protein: CSARDSPRGHYGYTF.

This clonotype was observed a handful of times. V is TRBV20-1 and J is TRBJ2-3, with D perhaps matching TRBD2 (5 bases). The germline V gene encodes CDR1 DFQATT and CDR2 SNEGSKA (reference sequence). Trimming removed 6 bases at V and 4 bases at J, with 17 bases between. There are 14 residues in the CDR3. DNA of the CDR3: TGCAGTGCCCCCGGTCTTGGAGGCTCAGATACGCAGTATTTT. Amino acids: CSAPGLGGSDTQYF.

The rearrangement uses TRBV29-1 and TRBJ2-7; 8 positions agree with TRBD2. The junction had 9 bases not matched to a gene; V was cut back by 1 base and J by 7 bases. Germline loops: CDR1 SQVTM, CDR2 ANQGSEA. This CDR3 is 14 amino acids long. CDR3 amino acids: CSVEVSGGPGEQYF. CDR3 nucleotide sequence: TGCAGCGTTGAAGTATCGGGAGGGCCGGGGGAGCAGTACTTC.

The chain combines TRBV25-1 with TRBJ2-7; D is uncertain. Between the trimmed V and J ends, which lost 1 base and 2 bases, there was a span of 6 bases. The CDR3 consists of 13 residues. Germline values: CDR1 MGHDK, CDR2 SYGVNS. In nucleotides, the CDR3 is TGTGCCAGCAGTGAATGGGATGCCTACGAGCAGTACTTC. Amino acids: CASSEWDAYEQYF.

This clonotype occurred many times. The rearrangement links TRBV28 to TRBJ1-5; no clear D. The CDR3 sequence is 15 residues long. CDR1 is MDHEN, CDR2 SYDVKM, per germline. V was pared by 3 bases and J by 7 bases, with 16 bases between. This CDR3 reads CASSLMFGQLQPQHF. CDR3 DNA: TGTGCCAGCAGTTTGATGTTCGGGCAGCTACAGCCCCAGCATTTT.

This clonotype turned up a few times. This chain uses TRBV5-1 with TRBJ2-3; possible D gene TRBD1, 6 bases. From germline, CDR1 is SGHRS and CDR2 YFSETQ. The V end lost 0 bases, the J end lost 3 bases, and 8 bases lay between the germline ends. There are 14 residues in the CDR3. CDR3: CASSLDGQTDTQYF. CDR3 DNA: TGCGCCAGCAGCTTGGACGGACAGACAGATACGCAGTATTTT. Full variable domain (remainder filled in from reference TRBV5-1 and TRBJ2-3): KAGVTQTPRYLIKTRGQQVTLSCSPISGHRSVSWYQQTPGQGLQFLFEYFSETQRNKGNFPGRFSGRQFSNSRSEMNVSTLELGDSALYLCASSLDGQTDTQYFGPGTRLTVL.

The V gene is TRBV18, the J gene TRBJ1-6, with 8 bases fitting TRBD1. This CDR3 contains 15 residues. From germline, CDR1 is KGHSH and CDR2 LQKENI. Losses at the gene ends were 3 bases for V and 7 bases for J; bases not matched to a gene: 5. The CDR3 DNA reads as TGTGCCAGCTCACCGGACGGACAGGGAAATTCACCCCTCCACTTT. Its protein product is CASSPDGQGNSPLHF.

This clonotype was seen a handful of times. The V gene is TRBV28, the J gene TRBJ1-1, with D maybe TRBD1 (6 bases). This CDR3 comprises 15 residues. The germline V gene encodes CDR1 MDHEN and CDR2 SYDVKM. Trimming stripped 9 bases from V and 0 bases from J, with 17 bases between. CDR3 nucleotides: TGTGCCAGTCCGAGACCAGGGGCCCTGAACACTGAAGCTTTCTTT. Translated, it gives CASPRPGALNTEAFF.

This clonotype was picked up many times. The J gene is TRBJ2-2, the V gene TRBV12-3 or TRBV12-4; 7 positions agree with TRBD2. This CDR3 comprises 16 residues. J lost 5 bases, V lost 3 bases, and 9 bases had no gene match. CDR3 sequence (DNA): TGTGCCAGCAGTTTTTGGCGGGAGCTATCAACCGGGGAGCTGTTTTTT. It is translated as CASSFWRELSTGELFF.

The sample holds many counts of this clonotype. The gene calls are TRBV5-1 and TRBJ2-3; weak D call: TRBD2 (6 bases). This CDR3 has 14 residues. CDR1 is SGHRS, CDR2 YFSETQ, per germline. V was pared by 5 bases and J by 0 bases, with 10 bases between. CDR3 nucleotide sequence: TGCGCCAGCAGTTTAGCGGCGAGCACAGATACGCAGTATTTT. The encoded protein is CASSLAASTDTQYF.